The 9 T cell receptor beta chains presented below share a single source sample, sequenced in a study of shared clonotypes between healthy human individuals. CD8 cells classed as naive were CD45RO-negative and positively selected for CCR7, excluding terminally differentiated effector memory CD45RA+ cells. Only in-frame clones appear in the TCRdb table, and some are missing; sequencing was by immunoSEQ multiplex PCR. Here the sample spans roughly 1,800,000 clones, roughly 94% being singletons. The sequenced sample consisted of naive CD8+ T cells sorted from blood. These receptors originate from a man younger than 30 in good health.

The CDR3 protein is CASISVDGYTF. DNA of the CDR3: TGTGCCAGCATCAGTGTGGATGGCTACACCTTC. J is TRBJ1-2 and V is TRBV2; D not resolved. V lost 7 bases and J lost 6, with 9 bases in between. The CDR3 is 11 residues long. Germline V gene data show CDR1 as SNHLY and CDR2 as FYNNEI.

CDR3 protein: CASSHKSRVLAEAFF. DNA of the CDR3: TGTGCCAGCAGCCATAAAAGCAGGGTTTTGGCTGAAGCTTTCTTT. The genes are TRBV12-1 and TRBJ1-1; the table's D gene call, TRBD1, was not cross checked with the DNA. TRBV12-1 is a pseudogene. The CDR3 has 15 amino acids.

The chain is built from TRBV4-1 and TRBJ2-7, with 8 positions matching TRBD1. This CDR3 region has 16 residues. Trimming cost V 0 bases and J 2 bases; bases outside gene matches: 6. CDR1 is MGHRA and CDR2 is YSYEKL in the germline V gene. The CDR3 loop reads CASSQDPRQGTYEQYF. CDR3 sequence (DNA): TGCGCCAGCAGCCAAGATCCGAGACAGGGGACCTACGAGCAGTACTTC.

CDR3 sequence: CASSLGRWNEQFF. DNA of the CDR3: TGTGCCAGCAGCTTGGGGCGGTGGAATGAGCAGTTCTTC. The rearrangement joins TRBV5-4 to TRBJ2-1; no reliable D call. The germline V gene has CDR1 SGHNT and CDR2 YYREEE (reference sequence). Trimming cost V 0 bases and J 7 bases, with 8 bases left between them. The CDR3 covers 13 residues.

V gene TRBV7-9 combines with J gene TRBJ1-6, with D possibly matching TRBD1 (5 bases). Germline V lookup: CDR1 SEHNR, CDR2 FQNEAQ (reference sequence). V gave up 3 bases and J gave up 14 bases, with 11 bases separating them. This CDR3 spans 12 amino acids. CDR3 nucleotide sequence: TGTGCCAGCAGCTTGGGACCTCATTCCCTCCACTTT. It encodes CASSLGPHSLHF.

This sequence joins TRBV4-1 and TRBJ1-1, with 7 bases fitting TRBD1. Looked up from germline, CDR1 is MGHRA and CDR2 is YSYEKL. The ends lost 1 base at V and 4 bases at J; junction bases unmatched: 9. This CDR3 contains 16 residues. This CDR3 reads CASSQGLAGGGTEAFF. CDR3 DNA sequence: TGCGCCAGCAGCCAAGGGCTGGCAGGGGGAGGCACTGAAGCTTTCTTT.

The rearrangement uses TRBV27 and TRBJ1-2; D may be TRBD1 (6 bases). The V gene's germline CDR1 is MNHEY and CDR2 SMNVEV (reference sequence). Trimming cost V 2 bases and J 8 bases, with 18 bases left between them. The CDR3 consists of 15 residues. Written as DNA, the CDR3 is TGTGCCAGCAGTTTAAACTTTCCGGGGGCGGGGGGCTACACCTTC. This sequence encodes CASSLNFPGAGGYTF.

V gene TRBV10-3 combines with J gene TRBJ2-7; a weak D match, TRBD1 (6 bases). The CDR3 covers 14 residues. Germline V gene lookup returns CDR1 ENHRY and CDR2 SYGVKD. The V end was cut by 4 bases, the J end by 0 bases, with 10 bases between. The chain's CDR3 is CAISGADSSYEQYF. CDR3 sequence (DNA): TGTGCCATCAGTGGGGCGGACAGCTCCTACGAGCAGTACTTC.

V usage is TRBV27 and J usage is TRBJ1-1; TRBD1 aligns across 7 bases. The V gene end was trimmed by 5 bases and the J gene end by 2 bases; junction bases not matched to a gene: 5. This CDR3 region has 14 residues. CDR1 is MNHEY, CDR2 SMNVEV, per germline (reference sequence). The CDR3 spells CASSPDRFNTEAFF. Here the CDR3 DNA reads TGTGCCAGCAGTCCGGACAGGTTTAACACTGAAGCTTTCTTT.